This T cell receptor beta chain was captured by sequencing in a study of shared clonotypes between healthy human individuals. Study-level information: Per donor, three plates held CD4 naive cells, three held CD4 memory, two held CD8 naive and one held CD8 memory. The study's findings and limits: Genetic and exposure-history diversity was limited by the few donors. Clonotype sharing levels among donors were expected to vary with sequencing depth.

The protocol was immunoSEQ multiplex PCR, while the TCRdb copy is restricted to in-frame clones and leaves out a portion. The sample includes a few million clones, approximately 95% of them seen just once. The CDR3 sequence is 12 residues long. The V and J ends lost 8 bases and 9 bases respectively, with 17 bases between them. Germline CDR1 and CDR2: LNHDA and SQIVND (reference sequence). This clone was detected once. Its matching antigen is unknown. The sequence derives from a man between 18 and 35 years old in good health. Some clones in this sample may be carry-over from other donors' samples. The chain links TRBV19 to TRBJ2-7; the D gene could be TRBD1 or TRBD2 (6 bases each). Sequenced input: naive CD4+ T cells from PBMCs. As to subset: CD45RA+ positively selected. The CDR3 reads CASGGPGAPQYF. CDR3 bases: TGTGCCAGTGGGGGGCCGGGGGCGCCGCAGTACTTC.